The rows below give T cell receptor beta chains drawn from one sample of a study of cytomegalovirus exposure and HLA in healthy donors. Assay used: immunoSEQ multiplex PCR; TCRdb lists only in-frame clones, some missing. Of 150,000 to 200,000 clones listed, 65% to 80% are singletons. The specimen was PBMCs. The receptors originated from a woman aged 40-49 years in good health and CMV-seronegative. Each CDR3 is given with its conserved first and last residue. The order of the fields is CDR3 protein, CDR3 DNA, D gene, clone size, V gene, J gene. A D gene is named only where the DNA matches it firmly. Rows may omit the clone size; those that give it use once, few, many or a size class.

CDR3 protein: CASSISGQGLGQPQHF
CDR3 DNA: TGTGCCAGCAGCATCTCCGGACAGGGTCTTGGCCAGCCCCAGCATTTT
D gene: TRBD1
clone size: NA
V gene: TRBV5-6
J gene: TRBJ1-5

CDR3 protein: CASSISTGNNEKLFF
CDR3 DNA: TGTGCCAGTAGTATATCGACGGGGAATAATGAAAAACTGTTTTTT
D gene: NA
clone size: NA
V gene: TRBV19
J gene: TRBJ1-4

CDR3 protein: CASSRGLAGALYNEQFF
CDR3 DNA: TGTGCCAGCAGCAGAGGACTAGCGGGAGCTCTCTACAATGAGCAGTTCTTC
D gene: TRBD2
clone size: few
V gene: TRBV7-2
J gene: TRBJ2-1

CDR3 protein: CASSLAGALASEQYF
CDR3 DNA: TGTGCCAGCAGCTTAGCTGGAGCTCTTGCGTCCGAGCAGTACTTC
D gene: NA
clone size: NA
V gene: TRBV7-9
J gene: TRBJ2-7

CDR3 protein: CASSRDMDQPQHF
CDR3 DNA: TGTGCCAGCAGCCGGGACATGGATCAGCCCCAGCATTTT
D gene: NA
clone size: NA
V gene: TRBV2
J gene: TRBJ1-5

CDR3 protein: CASSSGDRSYNEQFF
CDR3 DNA: TGCGCCAGCAGCTCTGGGGACAGGTCCTACAATGAGCAGTTCTTC
D gene: TRBD1
clone size: NA
V gene: TRBV5-1
J gene: TRBJ2-1

CDR3 protein: CASNTDRGGMNTEAFF
CDR3 DNA: TGTGCCAGCAATACTGATCGGGGGGGTATGAACACTGAAGCTTTCTTT
D gene: NA
clone size: NA
V gene: TRBV6-6
J gene: TRBJ1-1

CDR3 protein: CASYPGGAEETQYF
CDR3 DNA: TGCGCCAGCTACCCAGGCGGGGCGGAGGAGACCCAGTACTTC
D gene: NA
clone size: NA
V gene: TRBV5-1
J gene: TRBJ2-5

CDR3 protein: CASSLNYARQDEQFF
CDR3 DNA: TGTGCCAGCAGTCTGAATTATGCCAGACAGGATGAGCAGTTCTTC
D gene: NA
clone size: few
V gene: TRBV6-5
J gene: TRBJ2-1

CDR3 protein: CASSSGFGSYEQYF
CDR3 DNA: TGTGCCAGCAGCTCAGGGTTTGGGTCCTACGAGCAGTACTTC
D gene: NA
clone size: NA
V gene: TRBV6-6
J gene: TRBJ2-7

CDR3 protein: CASSLGARVPTEAFF
CDR3 DNA: TGTGCCAGCAGCTTAGGGGCGAGGGTTCCCACTGAAGCTTTCTTT
D gene: NA
clone size: once
V gene: TRBV11-2
J gene: TRBJ1-1

CDR3 protein: CASSSRTNTGELFF
CDR3 DNA: TGTGCCAGCAGCTCCCGTACGAACACCGGGGAGCTGTTTTTT
D gene: NA
clone size: few
V gene: TRBV11-3
J gene: TRBJ2-2

CDR3 protein: CASDTVSAGYGYTF
CDR3 DNA: TGTGCCAGTGATACAGTCTCCGCGGGCTATGGCTACACCTTC
D gene: NA
clone size: NA
V gene: TRBV19
J gene: TRBJ1-2

CDR3 protein: CASSIGAEGTQYF
CDR3 DNA: TGTGCCAGTAGTATAGGGGCCGAAGGGACCCAGTACTTC
D gene: NA
clone size: few
V gene: TRBV19
J gene: TRBJ2-5

CDR3 protein: CASSPLTRNGRGNEQFF
CDR3 DNA: TGTGCCAGCAGCCCACTAACTCGGAACGGGAGGGGGAATGAGCAGTTCTTC
D gene: TRBD2
clone size: NA
V gene: TRBV5-6
J gene: TRBJ2-1

CDR3 protein: CASSPPRTVSNYGYTF
CDR3 DNA: TGTGCCAGCAGCCCACCCCGGACAGTTTCTAACTATGGCTACACCTTC
D gene: NA
clone size: NA
V gene: TRBV7-3
J gene: TRBJ1-2

CDR3 protein: CASSTDRGAGNTIYF
CDR3 DNA: TGCGCCAGCAGCACGGACAGGGGTGCTGGAAACACCATATATTTT
D gene: TRBD1
clone size: NA
V gene: TRBV5-1
J gene: TRBJ1-3

CDR3 protein: CASRPRGGSGYGYTF
CDR3 DNA: TGTGCCAGCAGGCCCCGGGGGGGATCGGGCTATGGCTACACCTTC
D gene: NA
clone size: NA
V gene: TRBV6-5
J gene: TRBJ1-2

CDR3 protein: CASSFFQGTGELFF
CDR3 DNA: TGTGCCAGCAGCTTCTTCCAGGGTACCGGGGAGCTGTTTTTT
D gene: NA
clone size: NA
V gene: TRBV5-4
J gene: TRBJ2-2

CDR3 protein: CASSLGGSPYRYNEQFF
CDR3 DNA: TGTGCCAGCAGCTTAGGAGGCTCTCCCTATCGGTACAATGAGCAGTTCTTC
D gene: NA
clone size: many
V gene: TRBV7-2
J gene: TRBJ2-1

CDR3 protein: CASRATGGSYNEQFF
CDR3 DNA: TGTGCCAGCAGGGCGACAGGGGGCTCCTACAATGAGCAGTTCTTC
D gene: TRBD1
clone size: NA
V gene: TRBV6-1
J gene: TRBJ2-1

CDR3 protein: CASSLFSGAGGQETQYF
CDR3 DNA: TGCGCCAGCAGCCTCTTTTCTGGAGCGGGAGGTCAAGAGACCCAGTACTTC
D gene: TRBD2
clone size: NA
V gene: TRBV5-1
J gene: TRBJ2-5

CDR3 protein: CASSPAGAGDFEQFF
CDR3 DNA: TGTGCCAGCAGCCCCGCGGGAGCTGGTGACTTCGAGCAGTTCTTC
D gene: TRBD2
clone size: NA
V gene: TRBV5-4
J gene: TRBJ2-1

CDR3 protein: CASSLAAGGFDEQFF
CDR3 DNA: TGTGCCAGCAGCTTAGCAGCGGGAGGGTTCGATGAGCAGTTCTTC
D gene: TRBD2
clone size: NA
V gene: TRBV11-3
J gene: TRBJ2-1

CDR3 protein: CASSIIPAGYGYTF
CDR3 DNA: TGTGCCAGTAGTATAATCCCTGCAGGGTACGGCTACACCTTC
D gene: NA
clone size: once
V gene: TRBV19
J gene: TRBJ1-2

CDR3 protein: CASSPSEWETQYF
CDR3 DNA: TGTGCCAGCAGTCCGTCGGAGTGGGAGACCCAGTACTTC
D gene: NA
clone size: NA
V gene: TRBV6-5
J gene: TRBJ2-5

CDR3 protein: CASSQGQHPSGRPSYYSTDTQYF
CDR3 DNA: TGTGCCAGCAGCCAAGGTCAGCACCCTAGCGGGAGGCCCAGTTACTATAGCACAGATACGCAGTATTTT
D gene: TRBD2
clone size: NA
V gene: TRBV14
J gene: TRBJ2-3

CDR3 protein: CAISENRGSTDTQYF
CDR3 DNA: TGTGCCATCAGTGAGAACAGGGGATCCACAGATACGCAGTATTTT
D gene: TRBD1
clone size: NA
V gene: TRBV10-3
J gene: TRBJ2-3

CDR3 protein: CASSTLADTGELFF
CDR3 DNA: TGTGCCAGCAGCACCCTAGCGGATACCGGGGAGCTGTTTTTT
D gene: TRBD2
clone size: NA
V gene: TRBV9
J gene: TRBJ2-2

CDR3 protein: CASSQVLGGRGYTF
CDR3 DNA: TGCGCCAGCAGCCAAGTATTGGGGGGGCGAGGCTACACCTTC
D gene: NA
clone size: NA
V gene: TRBV4-3
J gene: TRBJ1-2

CDR3 protein: CATSSPGQNSYEQYF
CDR3 DNA: TGTGCCACCAGCAGTCCGGGACAGAACTCCTACGAGCAGTACTTC
D gene: TRBD1
clone size: NA
V gene: TRBV15
J gene: TRBJ2-7

CDR3 protein: CASSLGRQGEKLFF
CDR3 DNA: TGTGCCAGCAGTTTAGGAAGGCAGGGTGAAAAACTGTTTTTT
D gene: NA
clone size: NA
V gene: TRBV27
J gene: TRBJ1-4

CDR3 protein: CASSQGVSNYGYTF
CDR3 DNA: TGCGCCAGCAGCCAAGGAGTCTCGAACTATGGCTACACCTTC
D gene: NA
clone size: NA
V gene: TRBV4-3
J gene: TRBJ1-2

CDR3 protein: CASSPRDSYTGELFF
CDR3 DNA: TGTGCCAGCAGCCCAAGGGACTCGTACACCGGGGAGCTGTTTTTT
D gene: NA
clone size: NA
V gene: TRBV27
J gene: TRBJ2-2

CDR3 protein: CASSLAGGGTGELFF
CDR3 DNA: TGTGCCAGCAGCTTAGCGGGAGGGGGCACCGGGGAGCTGTTTTTT
D gene: TRBD2
clone size: few
V gene: TRBV7-3
J gene: TRBJ2-2

CDR3 protein: CASSRRSWGTGDNEQFF
CDR3 DNA: TGTGCCAGCAGCCGGAGATCGTGGGGGACAGGGGACAATGAGCAGTTCTTC
D gene: TRBD1
clone size: NA
V gene: TRBV7-2
J gene: TRBJ2-1

CDR3 protein: CASSGGGGFYPEAFF
CDR3 DNA: TGTGCCAGCAGTGGGGGAGGGGGTTTCTACCCTGAAGCTTTCTTT
D gene: NA
clone size: NA
V gene: TRBV25-1
J gene: TRBJ1-1

CDR3 protein: CASSTGSTFYEQYF
CDR3 DNA: TGCGCCAGCAGCACGGGATCTACATTTTACGAGCAGTACTTC
D gene: NA
clone size: NA
V gene: TRBV4-1
J gene: TRBJ2-7

CDR3 protein: CASSQLLAGGPRTYNEQFF
CDR3 DNA: TGCGCCAGCAGCCAACTTCTAGCGGGAGGGCCGAGGACCTACAATGAGCAGTTCTTC
D gene: TRBD2
clone size: few
V gene: TRBV4-1
J gene: TRBJ2-1

CDR3 protein: CASSSGAYGYTF
CDR3 DNA: TGTGCCAGCAGTTCAGGGGCCTATGGCTACACCTTC
D gene: NA
clone size: NA
V gene: TRBV27
J gene: TRBJ1-2

CDR3 protein: CASSLFRTGDVPYEQYF
CDR3 DNA: TGTGCCAGCTCACTCTTCAGGACAGGGGATGTCCCCTACGAGCAGTACTTC
D gene: TRBD1
clone size: NA
V gene: TRBV18
J gene: TRBJ2-7

CDR3 protein: CASSLDGTGDSPLHF
CDR3 DNA: TGCGCCAGCAGCTTGGACGGGACAGGGGATTCACCCCTCCACTTT
D gene: TRBD1
clone size: once
V gene: TRBV5-1
J gene: TRBJ1-6

CDR3 protein: CASKGTGGEANYGYTF
CDR3 DNA: TGTGCCTCAAAAGGAACAGGGGGCGAAGCTAACTATGGCTACACCTTC
D gene: TRBD1
clone size: NA
V gene: TRBV19
J gene: TRBJ1-2

CDR3 protein: CAWSVPTGRNGYTF
CDR3 DNA: TGTGCCTGGAGTGTACCGACAGGGAGGAATGGCTACACCTTC
D gene: TRBD1
clone size: NA
V gene: TRBV30
J gene: TRBJ1-2

CDR3 protein: CASSPRTGVGYTF
CDR3 DNA: TGCGCCAGCAGCCCGCGGACAGGGGTAGGCTACACCTTC
D gene: TRBD1
clone size: NA
V gene: TRBV4-3
J gene: TRBJ1-2

CDR3 protein: CASSGEGGRYEQFF
CDR3 DNA: TGTGCCAGCAGCGGGGAGGGGGGGAGGTATGAGCAGTTCTTC
D gene: NA
clone size: NA
V gene: TRBV11-1
J gene: TRBJ2-1

CDR3 protein: CASGLRGEKLFF
CDR3 DNA: TGTGCCAGCGGGTTACGCGGAGAAAAACTGTTTTTT
D gene: NA
clone size: NA
V gene: TRBV11-3
J gene: TRBJ1-4

CDR3 protein: CASSLQGGVTEAFF
CDR3 DNA: TGTGCCAGCAGCTTACAGGGGGGCGTGACTGAAGCTTTCTTT
D gene: TRBD1
clone size: NA
V gene: TRBV7-9
J gene: TRBJ1-1

CDR3 protein: CASSSGQGSNEKLFF
CDR3 DNA: TGTGCCAGCAGCTCAGGACAGGGGTCTAATGAAAAACTGTTTTTT
D gene: TRBD1
clone size: NA
V gene: TRBV7-9
J gene: TRBJ1-4

CDR3 protein: CASCSSGSGSYEQYF
CDR3 DNA: TGTGCCAGTTGTTCTTCGGGGAGCGGATCCTACGAGCAGTACTTC
D gene: NA
clone size: NA
V gene: TRBV19
J gene: TRBJ2-7

CDR3 protein: CAWSASPPSYEQYF
CDR3 DNA: TGTGCCTGGAGTGCTTCACCACCTAGCTACGAGCAGTACTTC
D gene: NA
clone size: NA
V gene: TRBV30
J gene: TRBJ2-7

CDR3 protein: CASSSPGGAGAFF
CDR3 DNA: TGTGCCAGCAGCTCCCCGGGGGGGGCTGGAGCTTTCTTT
D gene: NA
clone size: NA
V gene: TRBV7-9
J gene: TRBJ1-1

CDR3 protein: CSSRDSANTGELFF
CDR3 DNA: TGCAGCTCCCGGGACAGCGCGAACACCGGGGAGCTGTTTTTT
D gene: TRBD1
clone size: NA
V gene: TRBV29-1
J gene: TRBJ2-2

CDR3 protein: CASSLGTSGMTGELFF
CDR3 DNA: TGTGCCAGCTCACTTGGGACTAGCGGGATGACCGGGGAGCTGTTTTTT
D gene: TRBD2
clone size: NA
V gene: TRBV18
J gene: TRBJ2-2

CDR3 protein: CASSLIYRLRSSYEQYF
CDR3 DNA: TGTGCCAGCAGTTTAATCTATCGGTTGCGAAGCTCCTACGAGCAGTACTTC
D gene: NA
clone size: NA
V gene: TRBV28
J gene: TRBJ2-7

CDR3 protein: CASSTGLGAFF
CDR3 DNA: TGTGCCAGTAGTACAGGGTTGGGAGCTTTCTTT
D gene: NA
clone size: NA
V gene: TRBV19
J gene: TRBJ1-1

CDR3 protein: CASSKSPSGYNEQFF
CDR3 DNA: TGTGCCAGCAGCAAATCCCCTAGCGGCTACAATGAGCAGTTCTTC
D gene: TRBD2
clone size: once
V gene: TRBV11-3
J gene: TRBJ2-1

CDR3 protein: CASRSGVAGVIAYNEQFF
CDR3 DNA: TGTGCCAGCAGATCCGGAGTAGCGGGAGTCATCGCCTACAATGAGCAGTTCTTC
D gene: TRBD2
clone size: NA
V gene: TRBV5-4
J gene: TRBJ2-1

CDR3 protein: CASSLIGDYGYTF
CDR3 DNA: TGCGCCAGCAGCTTGATAGGGGACTATGGCTACACCTTC
D gene: NA
clone size: NA
V gene: TRBV5-1
J gene: TRBJ1-2

CDR3 protein: CASSYSDRATEAFF
CDR3 DNA: TGTGCCAGCAGTTACTCGGACAGGGCGACTGAAGCTTTCTTT
D gene: TRBD1
clone size: NA
V gene: TRBV6-5
J gene: TRBJ1-1